This T cell receptor beta chain was documented in a study of control samples from healthy donors and cancer patients. Profiled with immunoSEQ multiplex PCR; TCRdb holds only in-frame clones, not every one. The sample gives 150,000 to 200,000 clones, about 91% of which show up once; around 2% is in the top ten. The CDR3 spans 16 residues. V gave up 0 bases and J gave up 7 bases; unmatched junction bases: 10. Germline V CDR1 and CDR2: MGHRA, YSYEKL. Sequenced input: blood. This TCR derives from a woman between 40 and 50 years old in good health. V usage is TRBV4-1 and J usage is TRBJ2-5, with 8 bases fitting TRBD2. The CDR3 bases are TGCGCCAGCAGCCAAGAGGAGCGGGGGACCCTAGGGACCCAGTACTTC. Translated: CASSQEERGTLGTQYF.